This TCR beta chain was sequenced in a study of chemoradiotherapy in HPV16-positive cancers (dated by TCRdb to the early 2020s). Regarding the research as a whole: Functional T-cell assays on cells from two HPV16-positive patients defined candidate HPV-specific T-cell clones and common TCR motifs. The study asked whether T-cell immunity to the HPV oncoproteins E6 and E7 changes during chemoradiotherapy and whether this immunity affects survival. The candidate HPV-specific TCRs and motifs were then tracked in TCR repertoires from 80 to 95 patients with HPV-related cancers.

Because repertoires were sampled repeatedly during chemoradiotherapy, clonal expansion in the tumor microenvironment could be followed. This clone was seen only a few times. Its antigen is not yet known. Base qualities are not recorded, but no much larger clone differs from it by a single base. Summary of the overall study and its limitations: The functional definition of HPV-specific T cells came from only two HPV16-positive patients, and the survival association was reported for HPV16-positive patients. Expansion of candidate HPV-specific clones and E7-related TCR motifs was observed in the tumor microenvironment during treatment, whereas no such expansion was observed for non-HPV-specific T cells. Among HPV16-positive patients, expansion of HPV-responsive T cells during chemoradiotherapy was associated with better recurrence-free survival.

The library was prepared using the immunoSEQ multiplex PCR assay. What TCRdb holds here is the immuneACCESS table cut down to in-frame rearrangements. Part of the clones is not present; checked against another copy, under half of the missing clones reflect an unresolved V gene, and the others are unexplained. The table for this sample lists thousands of clones; about 80% of them were counted only once. The ten largest clones take up more than 6% of the sample. The receptor was derived from a human donor with HPV-associated anogenital cancer. Sampling was performed from a patient who underwent chemoradiotherapy.

In nucleotides, the sequence is TGTGCCAGCAGGCGGGGCTACTCCTACGAGCAGTACTTC. Its translation is CASRRGYSYEQYF. The receptor chain draws on TRBV13 and TRBJ2-7; the D gene is possibly TRBD2, with 6 bases matching. V is reduced by 6 bases and J by 0 bases, leaving a spacing of 9 bases between them. Measured from the cysteine to the phenylalanine, the CDR3 is 13 residues long. Of the read, only the CDR3 DNA is kept; its 39 bases are in frame from base 1. For CDR1 and CDR2, the germline V gene (reference sequence) lists PRHDT and FYEKMQ.